Below are 23 T cell receptor beta chains sequenced from a single sample in a study of tumor-infiltrating lymphocytes in localized non-small cell lung cancer. Profiled with immunoSEQ multiplex PCR; TCRdb holds only in-frame clones, not every one. The sample contains fewer than 25,000 clones, approximately 70% of which appear only once. Material for sequencing was lung tumor tissue. These receptors came from a human donor with non-small cell lung cancer.

This clone was observed a few times. This chain connects TRBV7-2 to TRBJ2-5; 9 bases fit TRBD2. V lost 4 bases, J lost 5 bases, and 11 bases stayed unmatched. The CDR3 runs 16 residues. Germline CDR1 reads SGHTA; CDR2 reads FQGNSA. CDR3 residues: CASSSLGGGAFETQYF. In DNA form, the CDR3 reads TGTGCCAGCAGCTCCCTGGGCGGGGGGGCCTTCGAGACCCAGTACTTC.

V and J are TRBV11-3 and TRBJ1-3, with D possibly being TRBD1 (5 bases). V was cut by 2 bases and J by 4 bases, with 21 bases left in between. Germline CDR1 and CDR2: SGHNT and YENEEA. The CDR3 contains 18 residues. CDR3 protein: CASSLLRGPITGGNTIYF. The CDR3 coding sequence is TGTGCCAGCAGCTTACTTCGGGGACCAATTACGGGAGGAAACACCATATATTTT.

This clone was counted a few times. The chain recombines TRBV10-3 with TRBJ1-5; weak D call: TRBD1 (6 bases). CDR1 is ENHRY and CDR2 is SYGVKD in the germline V gene. This CDR3 contains 13 residues. V was clipped by 8 bases and J by 5 bases, with 13 bases between them. The chain's CDR3 is CAIGTQGDQPQHF. CDR3 nucleotide sequence: TGTGCCATCGGAACACAGGGTGATCAGCCCCAGCATTTT.

The chain is built from TRBV7-8 and TRBJ1-3; no definite D call. From germline, CDR1 is SGHVS and CDR2 FQNEAQ. Trimming removed 1 base at V and 5 bases at J, with 6 bases between. The CDR3 spans 13 residues. CDR3 amino acids: CASSLVLRNTIYF. The CDR3 bases are TGTGCCAGCAGCTTAGTCCTTAGAAACACCATATATTTT.

The V and J genes are TRBV6-5 and TRBJ2-7; the D gene is possibly TRBD1 (6 bases). V was cut by 5 bases and J by 6 bases, with 17 bases left in between. Germline CDR1 MNHEY, CDR2 SVGAGI. This CDR3 is built from 14 residues. The CDR3 sequence is CASSPGHLTGEQYF. As DNA, the CDR3 is TGTGCCAGCAGTCCGGGACACCTTACGGGCGAGCAGTACTTC.

V is TRBV5-1 and J is TRBJ2-3; 8 bases are shared with TRBD2. Per germline, CDR1 SGHRS and CDR2 YFSETQ. V trimming: 4 bases; J trimming: 4 bases; junction bases outside the gene matches: 14. The length of the CDR3 is 17 residues. CDR3 sequence reads: CASSKDLGGGGADTQYF. The DNA for the CDR3 is TGCGCCAGCAGCAAAGACCTCGGGGGGGGCGGGGCAGATACGCAGTATTTT.

The chain has TRBV11-3 and TRBJ2-5, with 8 bases that match TRBD2. The CDR3 runs 13 residues. After removal of 5 bases from V and 2 bases from J, the junction contained 1 base not matched to a gene. Germline-derived CDR1 and CDR2 are SGHNT and YENEEA. CDR3 sequence: CASSRGGQETQYF. The CDR3 DNA reads as TGTGCCAGCAGCCGGGGGGGGCAAGAGACCCAGTACTTC.

The chain joins TRBV7-2 to TRBJ1-2, with D maybe TRBD1 (6 bases). The CDR3 extends over 12 amino acids. The germline V and J ends were trimmed by 6 bases and 2 bases, with 7 bases remaining between them. The germline V gene has CDR1 SGHTA and CDR2 FQGNSA. CDR3 sequence: CASSTGNYGYTF. In DNA, the CDR3 is TGTGCCAGCAGTACAGGGAACTATGGCTACACCTTC.

The chain uses TRBV2 and TRBJ2-1; 8 bases are shared with TRBD2. The trim removed 2 bases at V and 6 bases at J, leaving 15 bases unmatched. The CDR3 is 18 amino acids. Germline V gene data show CDR1 as SNHLY and CDR2 as FYNNEI. CDR3 nucleotides: TGTGCCAGCAGTGAAACCGCCCCGACTAGCGCCATCTCCAATGAGCAGTTCTTC. Translated: CASSETAPTSAISNEQFF.

The rearrangement links TRBV5-4 to TRBJ2-3, with D perhaps TRBD2 (6 bases). V lost 3 bases to trimming and J lost 2 bases, with 13 bases between them. The V gene's germline CDR1 is SGHNT and CDR2 YYREEE (reference sequence). The CDR3 has 15 residues. The CDR3 sequence is CASSSLGGNTDTQYF. The CDR3 DNA reads TGTGCCAGCAGCTCGTTGGGGGGTAACACAGATACGCAGTATTTT. Full variable domain (rest looked up from reference TRBV5-4 and TRBJ2-3): ETGVTQSPTHLIKTRGQQVTLRCSSQSGHNTVSWYQQALGQGPQFIFQYYREEENGRGNFPPRFSGLQFPNYSSELNVNALELDDSALYLCASSSLGGNTDTQYFGPGTRLTVL.

There are a few counts of this clone. V is TRBV19 and J is TRBJ2-6; D might be TRBD1 (6 bases). The V and J ends lost 4 bases and 4 bases respectively, with 14 bases between them. There are 16 residues in the CDR3. Looked up from germline, CDR1 is LNHDA and CDR2 is SQIVND (reference sequence). CDR3 sequence: CASSTRQAAGANVLTF. DNA of the CDR3: TGTGCCAGTAGTACAAGACAGGCGGCCGGGGCCAACGTCCTGACTTTC.

This chain joins TRBV7-6 and TRBJ1-4; D perhaps matches TRBD1 (5 bases). CDR3 length: 15 amino acids. Germline values: CDR1 SGHVS, CDR2 FNYEAQ. The ends were cut back, 1 base at V and 4 bases at J, with 10 bases in the middle. The CDR3 DNA follows: TGTGCCAGCAGCTTAGAGCAGGGATTTAATGAAAAACTGTTTTTT. Translating it yields CASSLEQGFNEKLFF.

The chain links TRBV7-8 to TRBJ2-5; D tentatively reads TRBD1 or TRBD2 (6 bases each). The V gene lost 2 bases and the J gene lost 5 bases, with 15 bases spanning the gap. Germline lookup yields CDR1 SGHVS and CDR2 FQNEAQ. This CDR3 comprises 15 residues. Written as DNA, the CDR3 is TGTGCCAGCAGCTTACGGGGGCCGGCCCAGGAGACCCAGTACTTC. It encodes CASSLRGPAQETQYF.

The J gene is TRBJ2-7, the V gene TRBV2, with 8 bases identical to TRBD1. Germline-derived CDR1 and CDR2 are SNHLY and FYNNEI. Losses at the gene ends were 8 bases for V and 0 bases for J; bases not matched to a gene: 6. The CDR3 has 14 amino acids. CDR3 DNA sequence: TGTGCCAGCCACCGGGACAGGAGCTCCTACGAGCAGTACTTC. Residues: CASHRDRSSYEQYF.

The DNA of the CDR3 is TGCGCCAGCAGCCAAGGTCTCGCAGGGCAAGAGACCCAGTACTTC. Translated: CASSQGLAGQETQYF. The chain carries TRBV4-3 and TRBJ2-5; possible D gene TRBD1, 5 bases. The CDR3 has 15 residues. Trimming left V 1 base short and J 2 bases short, with 11 bases between. Germline V gene data show CDR1 as LGHNA and CDR2 as YSLEER.

The chain recombines TRBV13 with TRBJ1-4; a weak D match, TRBD1 (5 bases). The CDR3 runs 14 residues. Trimming pared 5 bases from V and 5 bases from J, leaving 12 bases between. Germline assignment: CDR1 PRHDT and CDR2 FYEKMQ (reference sequence). CDR3 sequence (DNA): TGTGCCAGCAGCCGGGACGGACAAAATGAAAAACTGTTTTTT. Residues: CASSRDGQNEKLFF.

V gene TRBV5-1 combines with J gene TRBJ1-2; possibly TRBD1 for D (5 bases). Germline lookup yields CDR1 SGHRS and CDR2 YFSETQ. The CDR3 has 14 residues. V gave up 0 bases and J gave up 3 bases, with 9 bases separating them. The chain's CDR3 is CASSLGDADYGYTF. The CDR3 DNA reads as TGCGCCAGCAGCTTGGGGGACGCCGACTATGGCTACACCTTC.

The rearrangement links TRBV7-8 to TRBJ1-5, with a weak D call TRBD1 (6 bases). Trimming took 0 bases from V and 4 from J, leaving 10 bases between them. Germline-derived CDR1 and CDR2 are SGHVS and FQNEAQ. This CDR3 has 15 amino acids. CDR3 region: CASSLAGQGNQPQHF. The CDR3 DNA reads as TGTGCCAGCAGCTTAGCGGGGCAGGGGAATCAGCCCCAGCATTTT.

J is TRBJ1-2 and V is TRBV7-2; maybe TRBD1 (5 bases). CDR3 size: 12 residues. Trimming took 10 bases from V and 2 from J, leaving 11 bases between them. In germline, CDR1 is SGHTA, CDR2 FQGNSA. CDR3 protein: CATPQGNYGYTF. DNA for the CDR3: TGTGCCACCCCGCAGGGAAACTATGGCTACACCTTC.

The chain recombines TRBV18 with TRBJ1-1; D is unresolved. Trimming left V 5 bases short and J 4 bases short, with 8 bases between. Germline values: CDR1 KGHSH, CDR2 LQKENI. The CDR3 has 12 amino acids. CDR3 nucleotide sequence: TGTGCCAGCTCAACTCTGACCACTGAAGCTTTCTTT. It codes for CASSTLTTEAFF.

This chain links TRBV4-3 with TRBJ2-1, with a possible D match to TRBD1 (6 bases). V was clipped by 3 bases and J by 0 bases, with 12 bases between them. The CDR3 runs to 16 residues. Germline V lookup: CDR1 LGHNA, CDR2 YSLEER. The CDR3 sequence: CASSHRTDSSYNEQFF. The CDR3 nucleotides read TGCGCCAGCAGCCACCGGACAGACAGCTCCTACAATGAGCAGTTCTTC.

This clone was found a few times. The genes are TRBV10-1 and TRBJ2-2; perhaps TRBD1 as D (6 bases). Germline-derived CDR1 and CDR2 are WNHNN and SYGVQD (reference sequence). V was clipped by 6 bases and J by 6 bases, with 11 bases between them. The CDR3 loop spans 13 amino acids. CDR3 nucleotide sequence: TGCGCCAGCAGGGGCAGGGGCCCCGGGGAGCTGTTTTTT. Residues: CASRGRGPGELFF.

This clone was counted only a few times. This chain connects TRBV2 to TRBJ1-5; D may be TRBD1 (5 bases). V shed 4 bases and J shed 0 bases, with 19 bases lying between them. CDR1 SNHLY and CDR2 FYNNEI come from the germline V gene. The CDR3 sequence is 18 residues long. The CDR3: CASSARQKLIASNQPQHF. The CDR3 DNA sequence: TGTGCCAGCAGTGCCCGACAGAAACTGATAGCTAGCAATCAGCCCCAGCATTTT.